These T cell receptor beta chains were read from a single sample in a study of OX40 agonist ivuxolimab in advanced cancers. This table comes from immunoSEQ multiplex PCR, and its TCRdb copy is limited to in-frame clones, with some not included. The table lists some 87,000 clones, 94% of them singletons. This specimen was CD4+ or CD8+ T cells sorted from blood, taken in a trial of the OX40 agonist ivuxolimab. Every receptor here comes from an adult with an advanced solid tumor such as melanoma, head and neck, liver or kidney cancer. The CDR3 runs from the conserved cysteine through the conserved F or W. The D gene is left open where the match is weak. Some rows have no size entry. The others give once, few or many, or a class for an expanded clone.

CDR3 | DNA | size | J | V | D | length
CASSLGQSSGNTIYF | TGTGCCAGCAGCTTAGGGCAGAGCTCTGGAAACACCATATATTTT | - | TRBJ1-3 | TRBV7-2 | - | 15
CASSFDRVGYTF | TGTGCCAGCAGCTTCGACAGGGTCGGCTACACCTTC | - | TRBJ1-2 | TRBV4-2 | TRBD1 | 12
CASSLTGTGNTIYF | TGTGCCAGCAGTCTTACAGGGACTGGAAACACCATATATTTT | - | TRBJ1-3 | TRBV25-1 | - | 14
CASSPNQGSSYEQYF | TGCGCCAGCAGCCCTAACCAGGGCAGTTCCTACGAGCAGTACTTC | - | TRBJ2-7 | TRBV4-3 | - | 15
CASSQVSGARQPQHF | TGCGCCAGCAGCCAAGTATCGGGGGCGCGGCAGCCCCAGCATTTT | - | TRBJ1-5 | TRBV4-1 | - | 15
CASSAHGVGGETQYF | TGTGCCAGCAGCGCACACGGGGTGGGGGGAGAGACCCAGTACTTC | - | TRBJ2-5 | TRBV9 | - | 15
CAWSVLEEANQPQHF | TGTGCCTGGAGTGTACTAGAGGAGGCCAATCAGCCCCAGCATTTT | - | TRBJ1-5 | TRBV30 | - | 15
CASSPGGWDYGYTF | TGTGCCAGCAGTCCAGGGGGTTGGGACTATGGCTACACCTTC | - | TRBJ1-2 | TRBV27 | TRBD1 | 14
CASSPTGLAGGHPDTQYF | TGTGCCAGCAGCCCAACGGGACTAGCGGGAGGGCATCCAGATACGCAGTATTTT | - | TRBJ2-3 | TRBV11-2 | TRBD2 | 18
CASRSGLPDSPLHF | TGTGCCAGCAGGTCAGGCCTCCCTGATTCACCCCTCCACTTT | - | TRBJ1-6 | TRBV6-6 | - | 14
CASSDSGQGVVNSPLHF | TGTGCCAGCAGTGACTCGGGACAGGGGGTAGTTAATTCACCCCTCCACTTT | - | TRBJ1-6 | TRBV6-4 | TRBD1 | 17
CASSLTAHEQFF | TGTGCCAGCAGCTTAACAGCCCATGAGCAGTTCTTC | - | TRBJ2-1 | TRBV7-9 | - | 12
CASSQGASGSGYEQYF | TGCGCCAGCAGCCAAGGGGCTAGCGGGAGCGGATACGAGCAGTACTTC | - | TRBJ2-7 | TRBV4-3 | TRBD2 | 16
CASSATGQGNTGELFF | TGTGCCAGCAGTGCTACGGGACAGGGTAACACCGGGGAGCTGTTTTTT | - | TRBJ2-2 | TRBV6-1 | TRBD1 | 16
CASSLTYSGANVLTF | TGTGCCAGCAGTTTAACCTACTCTGGGGCCAACGTCCTGACTTTC | - | TRBJ2-6 | TRBV27 | - | 15
CSVNVIGELFF | TGCAGCGTCAACGTGATCGGGGAGCTGTTTTTT | few | TRBJ2-2 | TRBV29-1 | - | 11
CSVGGVGWGSYNEQFF | TGCAGCGTTGGAGGGGTGGGTTGGGGTTCCTACAATGAGCAGTTCTTC | - | TRBJ2-1 | TRBV29-1 | - | 16
CASTDRGGNSYEQYF | TGTGCCAGCACCGACAGGGGTGGGAATTCCTACGAGCAGTACTTC | - | TRBJ2-7 | TRBV13 | TRBD1 | 15
CASSLSALAGVSDTQYF | TGTGCCAGTAGCTTGTCTGCACTAGCGGGAGTTTCAGATACGCAGTATTTT | - | TRBJ2-3 | TRBV19 | TRBD2 | 17
CASRRVYFGAFF | TGTGCCAGCCGCCGGGTATATTTCGGGGCTTTCTTT | - | TRBJ1-1 | TRBV7-2 | - | 12
CASSLFGGVNTGELFF | TGTGCCAGCAGCTTATTTGGGGGAGTAAACACCGGGGAGCTGTTTTTT | few | TRBJ2-2 | TRBV7-6 | - | 16
CASSLVGSYEQYF | TGTGCCAGCAGCTTAGTCGGGAGCTACGAGCAGTACTTC | - | TRBJ2-7 | TRBV11-2 | - | 13